One and the same sample provided the 13 T cell receptor beta chains below, sequenced in a study of blood T cell repertoires in COVID-19. Sequencing was performed with immunoSEQ multiplex PCR; in TCRdb, only in-frame clones are kept and a portion is missing. The sample includes 200,000 or so clones, 79% of them seen just once. The sequenced sample consisted of peripheral blood. These receptor sequences come from a man aged 55 to 70 with active or convalescent COVID-19.

The chain employs TRBV18 and TRBJ2-2; D is possibly TRBD2 (6 bases). Trimming removed 3 bases from V and 4 bases from J, with 15 bases in between. The CDR3 is 16 amino acids. From germline, CDR1 is KGHSH and CDR2 LQKENI. CDR3 in amino acids: CASSPVLGGTTGELFF. The DNA for the CDR3 is TGTGCCAGCTCACCTGTACTGGGGGGTACCACCGGGGAGCTGTTTTTT.

The chain links TRBV5-6 to TRBJ2-3; 7 bases match TRBD2. The CDR3 totals 14 residues. J lost 0 bases, V lost 2 bases, and 0 bases had no gene match. The germline CDR1 and CDR2 sequences are SGHDT and YYEEEE. The CDR3 sequence is CASSFSGSTDTQYF. CDR3 bases: TGTGCCAGCAGCTTTAGCGGGAGCACAGATACGCAGTATTTT.

V and J are TRBV6-5 and TRBJ2-2; a possible D gene is TRBD1 (6 bases). V was trimmed by 6 bases and J by 2 bases, leaving 13 bases between them. The CDR3 spans 15 residues. Germline CDR1 and CDR2: MNHEY and SVGAGI. The CDR3 sequence: CASSKGGANTGELFF. The CDR3 bases are TGTGCCAGCAGCAAAGGGGGTGCCAACACCGGGGAGCTGTTTTTT.

The genes are TRBV6-2 or TRBV6-3 and TRBJ1-5, with TRBD1 matching over 9 bases. This CDR3 contains 15 residues. The V and J ends lost 2 bases and 6 bases, in that order; junction bases with no gene match: 5. Germline-derived CDR1 and CDR2 are MNHEY and SVGEGT. The CDR3 protein is CASSYPTGGGQPQHF. The CDR3 region has the DNA TGTGCCAGCAGTTACCCGACAGGGGGGGGTCAGCCCCAGCATTTT.

This rearrangement joins TRBV12-3 or TRBV12-4 to TRBJ1-6, with D unclear. The CDR3 is made up of 13 amino acids. Trimming stripped 8 bases from V and 0 bases from J, with 5 bases between. The CDR3 here is CASSSSYNSPLHF. The CDR3 DNA reads TGTGCCAGCTCCAGCTCCTATAATTCACCCCTCCACTTT.

This clone was found a few times. The genes are TRBV9 and TRBJ2-7, with D possibly matching TRBD2 (6 bases). With 4 bases removed from V and 2 bases from J, the gap between germline ends came to 13 bases. The germline gives CDR1 SGDLS, CDR2 YYNGEE. The length of the CDR3 is 14 residues. The CDR3 coding sequence is TGTGCCAGCAGCTCCCACGGGGGTACCTACGAGCAGTACTTC. This codes for CASSSHGGTYEQYF.

This clone was seen a handful of times. V gene TRBV6-5 combines with J gene TRBJ2-7; 10 nucleotides align to TRBD1. Germline V gene lookup returns CDR1 MNHEY and CDR2 SVGAGI. CDR3 length equals 13 residues. V was clipped by 8 bases and J by 5 bases; unmatched bases: 6. The CDR3 spells CASWTGGRNEQYF. In DNA, the CDR3 is TGTGCCAGCTGGACAGGGGGAAGAAACGAGCAGTACTTC.

The chain is built from TRBV5-5 and TRBJ1-2, with D possibly TRBD1 on 6 matching bases. V lost 0 bases and J 4 bases, leaving 10 bases between the germline ends. The germline V gene has CDR1 SGHKS and CDR2 YYEKEE (reference sequence). This CDR3 has 14 amino acids. CDR3: CASSLGDRTYGYTF. The CDR3 DNA is TGTGCCAGCAGCTTGGGCGACAGGACCTATGGCTACACCTTC.

The chain couples TRBV14 to TRBJ1-2; 7 bases match TRBD1. The CDR3 is 13 amino acids. J was trimmed by 4 bases and V by 6 bases; bases with no gene match: 5. Germline lookup yields CDR1 SGHDN and CDR2 FVKESK. CDR3 in DNA: TGTGCCAGCAGTCCGACAGGGATCTATGGCTACACCTTC. It is translated as CASSPTGIYGYTF.

The chain carries TRBV4-3 and TRBJ2-1; the match to TRBD2 covers 8 bases. Trimming removed 0 bases from V and 6 bases from J; junction bases left unmatched: 16. The CDR3 consists of 19 residues. Looked up from germline, CDR1 is LGHNA and CDR2 is YSLEER. CDR3 sequence: CASSQDLVSGKGAVNEQFF. The CDR3 DNA is TGCGCCAGCAGCCAAGATCTGGTTAGCGGGAAGGGTGCGGTCAATGAGCAGTTCTTC.

This sequence joins TRBV10-3 and TRBJ2-7; possible D gene TRBD2, 5 bases. V gave up 3 bases and J gave up 0 bases, with 9 bases separating them. Germline V lookup: CDR1 ENHRY, CDR2 SYGVKD. The length of the CDR3 is 14 residues. The CDR3 coding sequence is TGTGCCATCAGTGATATTGGGAGCTCCTACGAGCAGTACTTC. Amino acids: CAISDIGSSYEQYF.

This chain links TRBV28 with TRBJ2-7, with 7 nucleotides matching TRBD1. The trim removed 8 bases at V and 0 bases at J, leaving 10 bases unmatched. Germline lookup yields CDR1 MDHEN and CDR2 SYDVKM. CDR3 size: 15 residues. The DNA for the CDR3 is TGTGCCAGCTTGAAGGGACAGCTCCTCTCCTACGAGCAGTACTTC. It yields the protein CASLKGQLLSYEQYF. Full variable domain (missing parts from reference TRBV28 and TRBJ2-7): DVKVTQSSRYLVKRTGEKVFLECVQDMDHENMFWYRQDPGLGLRLIYFSYDVKMKEKGDIPEGYSVSREKKERFSLILESASTNQTSMYLCASLKGQLLSYEQYFGPGTRLTVT.

This sequence joins TRBV5-5 and TRBJ1-4, with D unclear. V was pared by 4 bases and J by 3 bases, with 10 bases between. The CDR3 has 14 amino acids. Germline values: CDR1 SGHKS, CDR2 YYEKEE (reference sequence). The CDR3 is CASSLGSPNEKLFF. The CDR3 DNA is TGTGCCAGCAGCCTAGGGAGCCCTAATGAAAAACTGTTTTTT.